This record concerns one T cell receptor beta chain sequence. These data originate in a study of PD-L1 blockade in urothelial cancer. The V end was cut by 5 bases, the J end by 2 bases, with 9 bases between. Germline lookup yields CDR1 SEHNR and CDR2 FQNEAQ (reference sequence). There are 13 residues in the CDR3. Spike-ins of synthetic TCR analog templates went into each PCR. The assay was immunoSEQ multiplex PCR, and TCRdb's table has in-frame clones only and misses some. The table shows about 17,000 clones, with about 90% occurring only once. This TCR derives from a man in his fifties with urothelial cancer. J is TRBJ2-5 and V is TRBV7-9, with a weak D call TRBD2 (5 bases). This sample comprised PBMCs, obtained around atezolizumab (anti-PD-L1) treatment. CDR3 nucleotides: TGTGCCAGCAGCCTATGGACTCAAGAGACCCAGTACTTC. It yields the protein CASSLWTQETQYF. Full variable domain (missing parts from reference TRBV7-9 and TRBJ2-5): DTGVSQNPRHKITKRGQNVTFRCDPISEHNRLYWYRQTLGQGPEFLTYFQNEAQLEKSRLLSDRFSAERPKGSFSTLEIQRTEQGDSAMYLCASSLWTQETQYFGPGTRLLVL.